These T cell receptor beta chains were read from a single sample in a study of identical twins. TCRdb redid the calling of the 5' RACE reads with MiXCR, one entry per CDR3 protein. The sample includes a few hundred thousand distinct CDR3 sequences, over 8.5% of them seen just once. The same data also went into a second study, on yellow fever vaccine responses in identical twins.

Sequenced sample: CD8+ T cells sorted from blood. These receptors all come from a woman aged 18-35 years in good health. Both conserved end residues are part of each CDR3. D genes are given only for firm matches. Not every row has a clone size; where given, it reads once, few, many or a size class.

>.|TRBV28|TRBJ2-5|.
CASSPGWEYQETQYF
TGTGCCAGCAGTCCGGGATGGGAGTACCAAGAGACCCAGTACTTC
>.|TRBV28|TRBJ2-3|many
CASSLYTGASTDTQYF
TGTGCCAGCAGTTTGTATACGGGAGCGAGCACAGATACGCAGTATTTT
>TRBD2|TRBV24-1|TRBJ2-1|many
CATSDSERESDEQFF
TGTGCCACCAGTGATTCGGAGCGGGAAAGCGATGAGCAGTTCTTC
>.|TRBV7-9|TRBJ2-1|few
CASSLLPHNEQFF
TGTGCCAGCAGCTTACTCCCCCACAATGAGCAGTTCTTC
>.|TRBV4-1|TRBJ2-7|many
CASSHQGTYEQYF
TGCGCCAGCAGCCATCAGGGAACCTACGAGCAGTACTTC
>TRBD2|TRBV4-3|TRBJ2-1|.
CASSQDLADYNEQFF
TGCGCCAGCAGCCAAGACCTAGCGGACTACAATGAGCAGTTCTTC
>.|TRBV11-2|TRBJ2-2|few
CASRKGRNTGELFF
TGTGCCAGCAGAAAGGGAAGGAACACCGGGGAGCTGTTTTTT
>.|TRBV5-1|TRBJ2-7|few
CASSLGISAYYEQYF
TGCGCCAGCAGCTTGGGGATTAGCGCCTACTACGAGCAGTACTTC
>TRBD2|TRBV28|TRBJ2-1|few
CASSFQREGIDNEQFF
TGTGCCAGCAGTTTCCAGCGGGAGGGCATCGACAATGAGCAGTTCTTC
>.|TRBV12-3/TRBV12-4|TRBJ2-7|few
CASSFQGPVEQYF
TGTGCCAGCAGTTTCCAGGGGCCGGTCGAGCAGTACTTC
>.|TRBV29-1|TRBJ2-7|many
CSVVRGNSYEQYF
TGCAGCGTTGTTCGGGGCAACTCCTACGAGCAGTACTTC
>.|TRBV6-5|TRBJ2-5|few
CASSYSIQGLMVTKETQYF
TGTGCCAGCAGTTACTCGATTCAGGGGCTTATGGTGACGAAAGAGACCCAGTACTTC
>.|TRBV7-3|TRBJ2-5|few
CASSPAGNQETQYF
TGTGCCAGCAGCCCGGCGGGTAACCAAGAGACCCAGTACTTC
>.|TRBV29-1|TRBJ2-7|many
CSVESWNSTYEQYF
TGCAGCGTTGAATCATGGAACAGCACCTACGAGCAGTACTTC
>.|TRBV3-1|TRBJ2-7|many
CASSEAGDYEQYF
TGTGCCAGCAGCGAAGCGGGCGACTACGAGCAGTACTTC
>.|TRBV27|TRBJ2-1|few
CASSINRDFFYNEQFF
TGTGCCAGCAGTATCAACCGGGACTTTTTTTACAATGAGCAGTTCTTC
>.|TRBV12-5|TRBJ2-2|few
CASGYEVGNTGELFF
TGTGCTAGTGGTTACGAGGTAGGGAACACCGGGGAGCTGTTTTTT
>.|TRBV4-1|TRBJ1-1|.
CASSQDRSANTEAFF
TGCGCCAGCAGCCAAGATCGGTCAGCGAACACTGAAGCTTTCTTT
>.|TRBV3-1|TRBJ2-7|many
CASSHETYEQYF
TGTGCCAGCAGCCATGAGACCTACGAGCAGTACTTC
>.|TRBV19|TRBJ1-1|few
CASSILPFATEAFF
TGTGCCAGTAGTATTCTCCCATTCGCCACTGAAGCTTTCTTT
>.|TRBV12-3/TRBV12-4|TRBJ1-5|.
CASSSRDGGNQPQHF
TGTGCCAGCAGTTCCCGGGACGGAGGCAATCAGCCCCAGCATTTT
>.|TRBV7-8|TRBJ1-5|.
CASSLGGGIQPQHF
TGTGCCAGCAGCTTGGGGGGAGGGATTCAGCCCCAGCATTTT
>.|TRBV27|TRBJ2-3|many
CASSGSDTQYF
TGTGCCAGCAGTGGGTCAGATACGCAGTATTTT
>.|TRBV9|TRBJ1-2|.
CASSDGTGLNGYTF
TGTGCCAGCAGCGACGGAACAGGGTTGAATGGCTACACCTTC